One and the same sample provided the 16 T cell receptor beta chains below, sequenced in a study of T cell changes during pregnancy in multiple sclerosis. Assay used: immunoSEQ multiplex PCR; TCRdb lists only in-frame clones, some missing. Of tens of thousands of clones in the sample, 91% were seen once. Source: peripheral blood, taken after pregnancy. The origin of the receptors is a female donor in good health, enrolled as a control in a pregnancy study.

The rearrangement uses TRBV7-9 and TRBJ2-1; 9 nucleotides agree with TRBD1. V lost 4 bases, J lost 10 bases, and 8 bases stayed unmatched. There are 14 residues in the CDR3. The germline V gene has CDR1 SEHNR and CDR2 FQNEAQ (reference sequence). CDR3 sequence reads: CASSSSQGADEQFF. As DNA, the CDR3 is TGTGCCAGCAGCTCCTCACAGGGGGCAGACGAGCAGTTCTTC. The full variable domain, rest sourced from reference TRBV7-9 and TRBJ2-1, is DTGVSQNPRHKITKRGQNVTFRCDPISEHNRLYWYRQTLGQGPEFLTYFQNEAQLEKSRLLSDRFSAERPKGSFSTLEIQRTEQGDSAMYLCASSSSQGADEQFFGPGTRLTVL.

The J gene is TRBJ1-4, the V gene TRBV5-1; no clear D. This CDR3 has 15 residues. CDR1 SGHRS and CDR2 YFSETQ come from the germline V gene. Deletions cut 0 bases from V and 6 bases from J, with 12 bases between. This CDR3 reads CASSLGEGFDEKLFF. As DNA, the CDR3 is TGCGCCAGCAGCTTGGGGGAGGGTTTCGATGAAAAACTGTTTTTT.

The V call is TRBV7-3, the J call TRBJ2-1; a weak D match, TRBD2 (6 bases). The ends were cut back, 5 bases at V and 5 bases at J, with 10 bases in the middle. The CDR3 covers 13 residues. Germline CDR1 SGHTA, CDR2 FQGTGA. CDR3 loop: CASSRGTNNEQFF. The DNA for the CDR3 is TGTGCCAGCAGCCGCGGGACCAACAATGAGCAGTTCTTC.

The chain is built from TRBV6-6 and TRBJ1-1; D gene unclear. V dropped 6 bases and J dropped 1 base, with 9 bases sitting between them. Germline CDR1 and CDR2: MNHNY and SVGAGI (reference sequence). This CDR3 contains 13 residues. This chain's CDR3 is CASRFAGNTEAFF. In DNA form, the CDR3 reads TGTGCCAGCAGATTCGCCGGGAACACTGAAGCTTTCTTT.

This clone turned up a few times. The chain joins TRBV7-9 to TRBJ2-2, with a weak D call TRBD1 (6 bases). This CDR3 is built from 14 residues. V lost 8 bases to trimming and J lost 3 bases, with 13 bases between them. Germline V gives CDR1 SEHNR, CDR2 FQNEAQ (reference sequence). This chain's CDR3 is CASSRTDYTGELFF. The CDR3 DNA is TGTGCCAGCTCCCGGACAGACTACACCGGGGAGCTGTTTTTT. The entire variable domain, with the rest obtained from reference TRBV7-9 and TRBJ2-2, is as follows: DTGVSQNPRHKITKRGQNVTFRCDPISEHNRLYWYRQTLGQGPEFLTYFQNEAQLEKSRLLSDRFSAERPKGSFSTLEIQRTEQGDSAMYLCASSRTDYTGELFFGEGSRLTVL.

V is TRBV7-9 and J is TRBJ1-5; maybe TRBD1 (6 bases). Germline loops: CDR1 SEHNR, CDR2 FQNEAQ (reference sequence). The CDR3 sequence is 15 residues long. Trimming stripped 1 base from V and 5 bases from J, with 12 bases between. CDR3 DNA sequence: TGTGCCAGCAGCTTAGAAGGGGGACGGGATCAGCCCCAGCATTTT. It translates to CASSLEGGRDQPQHF.

The chain joins TRBV15 to TRBJ2-1; D is perhaps TRBD1 (6 bases). CDR3 length equals 17 residues. Trimming removed 0 bases at V and 6 bases at J, with 18 bases between. Germline V lookup: CDR1 LNHNV, CDR2 YYDKDF (reference sequence). Written as DNA, the CDR3 is TGTGCCACCAGCAGAGATCTCGGGCCGTTAGGGGGCAATGAGCAGTTCTTC. Amino acids: CATSRDLGPLGGNEQFF.

This rearrangement joins TRBV4-3 to TRBJ1-2, with 7 bases fitting TRBD1. Trimming removed 5 bases from V and 0 bases from J; junction bases left unmatched: 6. This CDR3 is 15 amino acids long. Germline values: CDR1 LGHNA, CDR2 YSLEER. The CDR3 DNA follows: TGCGCCAGCAGCTCAAGACAGGGATCTAACTATGGCTACACCTTC. Residues: CASSSRQGSNYGYTF.

This clone was picked up one time. CDR3 DNA sequence: TGTGCCAGCAGCTTAGACAAAGATACGCAGTATTTT. It codes for CASSLDKDTQYF. The chain combines TRBV7-2 with TRBJ2-3; D gene ambiguous. The CDR3 is 12 residues long. Germline CDR1 and CDR2: SGHTA and FQGNSA. V was trimmed by 1 base and J by 5 bases, leaving 4 bases between them.

This chain connects TRBV4-3 to TRBJ2-7; no clear D gene. The CDR3 is made up of 16 amino acids. Germline CDR1 is LGHNA and CDR2 is YSLEER. The V end lost 0 bases, the J end lost 0 bases, and 12 bases lay between the germline ends. The CDR3 loop is CASSQEPRHHSYEQYF. As DNA, the CDR3 is TGCGCCAGCAGCCAAGAACCCAGACATCACTCCTACGAGCAGTACTTC.

This clone was recorded only once. The rearrangement joins TRBV28 to TRBJ2-7, with 9 positions matching TRBD1. The V and J ends lost 3 bases and 4 bases, in that order; junction bases with no gene match: 4. Per the germline V gene, CDR1 is MDHEN and CDR2 is SYDVKM. The CDR3 has 14 residues. The CDR3 loop reads CASSFNRGQYEQYF. The CDR3 DNA reads TGTGCCAGCAGTTTCAACAGGGGGCAATACGAGCAGTACTTC.

This chain connects TRBV6-6 to TRBJ2-7; the D gene is possibly TRBD1 (6 bases). The V gene's germline CDR1 is MNHNY and CDR2 SVGAGI (reference sequence). This CDR3 contains 14 residues. Trimming removed 5 bases at V and 0 bases at J, with 11 bases between. This CDR3 is CASSPGHYSYEQYF. In DNA form, the CDR3 reads TGTGCCAGCAGTCCGGGACACTACTCCTACGAGCAGTACTTC.

CDR3 sequence (DNA): TGTGCCAGCAGAACTGGGACTCCAGAGACCCAGTACTTC. It encodes CASRTGTPETQYF. This chain connects TRBV28 to TRBJ2-5; D is perhaps TRBD2 (6 bases). CDR1 is MDHEN and CDR2 is SYDVKM in the germline V gene. The CDR3 has 13 residues. V was clipped by 6 bases and J by 4 bases, with 12 bases between them.

This clone came up a few times. The chain uses TRBV7-6 and TRBJ2-7, with D possibly TRBD2 on 6 matching bases. The CDR3 runs 15 residues. Germline V lookup: CDR1 SGHVS, CDR2 FNYEAQ. V gave up 5 bases and J gave up 6 bases, with 20 bases separating them. The chain's CDR3 is CASSPAQGLHGEQYF. The DNA for the CDR3 is TGTGCCAGCAGCCCCGCCCAGGGACTCCATGGCGAGCAGTACTTC.

The chain joins TRBV2 to TRBJ2-7; the D is unclear. Trimming shortened V by 9 bases and J by 2 bases, and 8 bases separated the two germline ends. This CDR3 is 11 amino acids long. CDR1 and CDR2 (germline): SNHLY, FYNNEI. CDR3 nucleotides: TGTGCCAGTATGCCGGCCTACGAGCAGTACTTC. Protein: CASMPAYEQYF.

The chain uses TRBV4-3 and TRBJ1-2; 7 nucleotides match TRBD1. The CDR3 is 16 residues long. Germline CDR1 is LGHNA and CDR2 is YSLEER. J gave up 4 bases and V 4 bases, and 12 bases lay outside the gene matches. The CDR3: CASSPDKGQRFYGYTF. The CDR3, as DNA: TGCGCCAGCAGCCCTGATAAGGGACAGCGTTTCTATGGCTACACCTTC.